This paragraph reports one T cell receptor (beta chain). Its antigen is still unknown. This record belongs to a study of graft-versus-host responses after intestinal transplantation. About the research overall: Anti-thymocyte globulin served as induction for all recipients, who then took tacrolimus and steroids for 2 to 4 years.

The CDR3 runs to 14 residues. Germline lookup yields CDR1 MNHEY and CDR2 SVGAGI. The V gene lost 7 bases and the J gene lost 1 base, with 14 bases spanning the gap. Data came from immunoSEQ multiplex PCR; TCRdb stores just in-frame clones and leaves some out. The sample has around 88,000 clones, around 93% seen once. The TCR originated in a human donor who was the organ donor for an intestinal transplant. The material was unstimulated CD8+ T cells sorted from spleen or lymph node cells, obtained before transplant. This sequence joins TRBV6-5 and TRBJ2-7; TRBD1 is a possible D gene (6 bases). CDR3 loop: CASTHRVGSYEQYF. The DNA for the CDR3 is TGTGCCAGCACGCACAGGGTTGGGTCCTACGAGCAGTACTTC.